The entry below gives a single TCR beta chain sequence along with its context. The antigen remains unidentified. The data are from a study of blood T cells in healthy people across ages. Regarding the study as a whole: Per million T cells, TCR beta diversity dropped roughly linearly as age increased. From one million sequenced T cells, diversity estimates were lower bounds. Unknown CMV status may confound age-related changes in expanded clones.

This CDR3 comprises 16 residues. The germline CDR1 and CDR2 sequences are SGHRS and YFSETQ. Unmatched junction bases numbered 10, after V lost 1 base and J lost 5 bases. Alongside a J-beta primer mix, a sample-barcoded 5' primer served in a second PCR lasting about 7 to 11 cycles. TCRdb analysed the 5' RACE reads with MiXCR anew, one entry per CDR3 protein. The sample has 1.5 million to 2 million distinct CDR3 sequences; roughly 27% are singletons. This TCR was sampled from a woman in her twenties or thirties in good health. The chain carries TRBV5-1 and TRBJ2-5; 8 bases match TRBD1. The specimen sequenced was blood. The CDR3 sequence is CASSLSDRGFGETQYF. In DNA, the CDR3 is TGCGCCAGCAGCTTGAGTGACAGGGGTTTCGGGGAGACCCAGTACTTC. Complete variable domain (other parts from reference TRBV5-1 and TRBJ2-5): KAGVTQTPRYLIKTRGQQVTLSCSPISGHRSVSWYQQTPGQGLQFLFEYFSETQRNKGNFPGRFSGRQFSNSRSEMNVSTLELGDSALYLCASSLSDRGFGETQYFGPGTRLLVL.